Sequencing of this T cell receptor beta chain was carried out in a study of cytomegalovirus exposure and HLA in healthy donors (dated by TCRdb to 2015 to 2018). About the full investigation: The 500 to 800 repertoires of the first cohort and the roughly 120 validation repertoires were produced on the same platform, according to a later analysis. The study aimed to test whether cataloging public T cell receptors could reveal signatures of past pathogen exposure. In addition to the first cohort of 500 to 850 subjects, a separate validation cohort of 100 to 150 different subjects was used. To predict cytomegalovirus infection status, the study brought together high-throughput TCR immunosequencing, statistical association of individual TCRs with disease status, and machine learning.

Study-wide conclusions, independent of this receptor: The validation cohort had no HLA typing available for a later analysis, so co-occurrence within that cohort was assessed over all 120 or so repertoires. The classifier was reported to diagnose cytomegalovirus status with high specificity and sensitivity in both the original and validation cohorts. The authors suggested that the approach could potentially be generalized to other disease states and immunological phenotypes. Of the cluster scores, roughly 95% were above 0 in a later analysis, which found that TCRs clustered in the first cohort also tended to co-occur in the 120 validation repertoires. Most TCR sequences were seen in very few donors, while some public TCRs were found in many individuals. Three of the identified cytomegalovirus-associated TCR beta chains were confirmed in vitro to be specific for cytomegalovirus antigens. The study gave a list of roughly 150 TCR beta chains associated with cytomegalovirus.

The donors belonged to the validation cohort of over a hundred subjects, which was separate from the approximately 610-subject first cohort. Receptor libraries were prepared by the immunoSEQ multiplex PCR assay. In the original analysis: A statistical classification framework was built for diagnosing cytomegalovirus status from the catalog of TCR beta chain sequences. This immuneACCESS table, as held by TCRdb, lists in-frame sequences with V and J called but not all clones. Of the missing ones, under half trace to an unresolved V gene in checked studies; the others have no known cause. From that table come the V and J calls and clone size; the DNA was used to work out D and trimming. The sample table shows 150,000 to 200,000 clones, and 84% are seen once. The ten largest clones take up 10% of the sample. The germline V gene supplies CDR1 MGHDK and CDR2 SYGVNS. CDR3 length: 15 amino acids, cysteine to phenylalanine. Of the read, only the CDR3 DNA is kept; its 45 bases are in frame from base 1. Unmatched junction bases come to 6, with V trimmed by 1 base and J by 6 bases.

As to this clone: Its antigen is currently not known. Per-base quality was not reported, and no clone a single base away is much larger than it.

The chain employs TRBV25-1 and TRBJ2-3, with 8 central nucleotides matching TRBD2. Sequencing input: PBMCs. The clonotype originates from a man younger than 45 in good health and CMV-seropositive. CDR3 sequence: CASSELLASGDTQYF. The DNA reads TGTGCCAGCAGTGAATTGCTGGCTAGCGGGGATACGCAGTATTTT.